Sequencing of this T cell receptor (beta chain) was carried out in a study of T cells in localized non-small cell lung cancer (dated by TCRdb to about 2020). Context from the whole study: The study analyzed T cell repertoires of 236 early-stage NSCLC patients, comparing tumors and uninvolved tumor-adjacent lungs. The cohort consisted of approximately 240 treatment-naive NSCLC patients whose localized lung tumors had been resected. Of the NSCLC patients, roughly 130 were male and around 97 were female, and the mean age was approximately 66 years. Study-wide conclusions, independent of this receptor: Longer overall survival was associated with higher blood T cell density, whereas shorter survival was associated with higher adjacent-lung clonality. The highest T cell clonality was observed in uninvolved tumor-adjacent lung, where clonality exceeded that of tumor, suggesting that antigenic responses were more focused in uninvolved tumor-adjacent lung. A median of roughly 56 of the top 100 tumor clones were detected in paired uninvolved adjacent lung, and 28 of these tumor clones were also found among the top 100 clones of the paired uninvolved adjacent lung. Because of the exploratory design, TCR variables were selected using unadjusted p-values without false-discovery rate correction. Because multi-region tumor sequencing was not done, intratumor heterogeneity could not be ruled out.

At diagnosis, peripheral blood, uninvolved tumor-adjacent lung and tumor were collected and stored as a combination of fresh-frozen and FFPE material. For TCR repertoire profiling, blood samples were analyzed as peripheral blood mononuclear cells. TCR beta CDR3 regions were sequenced from DNA using the immunoSEQ Assay. In the authors' own workflow: To compute T cell density, TCR beta template counts were normalized to usable DNA, which was estimated by amplifying housekeeping genes. The preseqR package was used to estimate richness by extrapolating to 400,000 templates for PBMC samples and to 120,000 templates for tissue samples. Clonality was taken to be one minus Pielou's evenness. Tissue-enriched TCRs were identified through differential abundance testing performed on productive amino-acid clonotypes, with a minimum total count of 5 and an alpha of 0.1. The Jaccard Index and the Morisita Overlap Index were used to quantify repertoire overlap between compartments. TCR beta CDR3s were clustered by GLIPH together with public tetramer-defined viral CDR3s, and at least three viral sequences plus V-gene enrichment were required for viral motifs. Drawn from immuneACCESS, this table holds only the in-frame rearrangements with V and J called that TCRdb kept. Clones are partly lost; checked studies trace under half to an unresolved V gene and leave the rest unexplained. That table gives V, J and clone size, and the DNA gave D and trimming. Across this sample there are around 41,000 clones, with around 86% seen only once. Approximately 6.4% of the sample is taken by the ten largest.

As regards this clone: Its antigen has not been determined. No quality values exist for individual bases; no much larger clone is one base distant.

Unmatched junction bases come to 6, with V trimmed by 7 bases and J by 2 bases. For CDR1 and CDR2, the germline V gene lists SNHLY and FYNNEI. The CDR3 sequence holds 14 residues, the cysteine and phenylalanine included. The sequence is cut down to CDR3 DNA, 42 bases in frame from base 1. In this chain, TRBV2 is recombined with TRBJ1-1; TRBD1 lines up with 8 middle nucleotides. This specimen was peripheral blood, taken before any cancer treatment. The TCR comes from a man aged 40 to 70 with stage I lung adenocarcinoma. The sequenced DNA: TGTGCCAGCAAAGGGGACAGGTCAAACACTGAAGCTTTCTTT. Its translation is CASKGDRSNTEAFF.